Below, 11 T cell receptor beta chains from the same sample are listed, as sequenced in a study of beta chain features in type 1 diabetes. Study results and limitations: Moderately but significantly shorter TCRB CDR3s were found in Type 1 diabetes patients in all four CD4+ subsets.

The entirety of the isolated RNA underwent reverse transcription, so expressed TCRB transcripts were sequenced. Produced via immunoSEQ multiplex PCR; TCRdb's table is partial and in-frame only. The table lists roughly 180,000 clones, 7.5% to 8.5% of them singletons, with around 0.5% in the top ten. Their recognized antigens are unknown. Sequences were obtained from central memory CD4+ T cells from blood. The receptors shown here come from a man aged 18 to 30 with type 1 diabetes.

This clone was observed a handful of times. This chain uses TRBV30 with TRBJ2-1; 7 nucleotides match TRBD2. V lost 3 bases, J lost 7 bases, and 9 bases stayed unmatched. The CDR3 has 14 residues. Germline CDR1 and CDR2: GTSNPN and SVGIG (reference sequence). The CDR3 region has the DNA TGTGCCTGGAGCCCGTGGGGTAGCGGGAATGAGCAGTTCTTC. It encodes CAWSPWGSGNEQFF. The full variable domain, completed using reference TRBV30 and TRBJ2-1, is SQTIHQWPATLVQPVGSPLSLECTVEGTSNPNLYWYRQAAGRGLQLLFYSVGIGQISSEVPQNLSASRPQDRQFILSSKKLLLSDSGFYLCAWSPWGSGNEQFFGPGTRLTVL.

The chain links TRBV28 to TRBJ1-5, with TRBD1 matching over 7 bases. Germline V gene lookup returns CDR1 MDHEN and CDR2 SYDVKM. This CDR3 has 14 residues. J lost 1 base, V lost 6 bases, and 3 bases had no gene match. CDR3 loop: CASRGGGSNQPQHF. Written as DNA, the CDR3 is TGTGCCAGCAGAGGGGGCGGGAGCAATCAGCCCCAGCATTTT.

This clone has more than one count but fewer than ten. The chain has TRBV19 and TRBJ1-5; no clear D gene. Trimming shortened V by 9 bases and J by 1 base, and 10 bases separated the two germline ends. CDR1 LNHDA and CDR2 SQIVND come from the germline V gene (reference sequence). This CDR3 is 13 amino acids long. CDR3 sequence (DNA): TGTGCCAGCGATCGCGGAAGCAATCAGCCCCAGCATTTT. Protein: CASDRGSNQPQHF.

This clone was observed a few times. This may be a read error: a much more frequent sequence differs by one nucleotide. The rearrangement uses TRBV7-9 and TRBJ2-2, with unresolved D. V dropped 5 bases and J dropped 1 base, with 8 bases sitting between them. The germline CDR1 and CDR2 sequences are SEHNR and FQNEAQ (reference sequence). CDR3 length equals 14 residues. The CDR3 sequence is CASSPPGNTGELFF. Written as DNA, the CDR3 is TGTGCCAGCAGCCCGCCAGGGAACACCGGGGAGCTGTTTTTT. Looking up the rest from reference TRBV7-9 and TRBJ2-2 gives the full variable domain: DTGVSQNPRHKITKRGQNVTFRCDPISEHNRLYWYRQTLGQGPEFLTYFQNEAQLEKSRLLSDRFSAERPKGSFSTLEIQRTEQGDSAMYLCASSPPGNTGELFFGEGSRLTVL.

This clone was counted a few times. The rearrangement joins TRBV30 to TRBJ2-6; TRBD1 is a possible D gene (6 bases). This CDR3 has 17 residues. V was cut by 3 bases and J by 1 base, with 16 bases left in between. Looked up from germline, CDR1 is GTSNPN and CDR2 is SVGIG (reference sequence). As DNA, the CDR3 is TGTGCCTGGAGGGTTGGTAGGGGGAGATCTGGGGCCAACGTCCTGACTTTC. Its translation is CAWRVGRGRSGANVLTF.

The chain employs TRBV27 and TRBJ1-2, with 7 bases fitting TRBD1. Germline V gene sequence: CDR1 MNHEY, CDR2 SMNVEV (reference sequence). The CDR3 has 12 amino acids. Losses at the gene ends were 5 bases for V and 3 bases for J; bases not matched to a gene: 0. CDR3 loop: CASSDRDYGYTF. The CDR3, as DNA: TGTGCCAGCAGTGACAGGGACTATGGCTACACCTTC.

This clone was seen more than once but under ten times. The chain uses TRBV27 and TRBJ1-1; 10 nucleotides line up with TRBD1. CDR3 size: 15 residues. CDR1 and CDR2 (germline): MNHEY, SMNVEV (reference sequence). V trimming: 6 bases; J trimming: 4 bases; junction bases outside the gene matches: 8. The CDR3 DNA reads TGTGCCAGCAGCGAGCCGAGGACAGGGGGCACTGAAGCTTTCTTT. Translated: CASSEPRTGGTEAFF.

This clone was counted ten times or more. This chain connects TRBV7-9 to TRBJ1-1; no definite D call. CDR3 length: 12 residues. Trimming left V 0 bases short and J 11 bases short, with 10 bases between. Per germline, CDR1 SEHNR and CDR2 FQNEAQ (reference sequence). CDR3 DNA sequence: TGTGCCAGCAGCTTAGCTGGTCAGCGGGCTTTCTTT. Translation gives CASSLAGQRAFF.

This clone was found a few times. The rearrangement links TRBV28 to TRBJ1-5; maybe TRBD1 (5 bases). The CDR3 length is 15 residues. The ends were cut back, 5 bases at V and 7 bases at J, with 18 bases in the middle. The germline V gene has CDR1 MDHEN and CDR2 SYDVKM. The CDR3 protein is CASSGGWGTGQPQHF. The DNA of the CDR3 is TGTGCCAGCAGTGGGGGGTGGGGGACGGGACAGCCCCAGCATTTT.

This clone was seen a few times. V gene TRBV7-2 combines with J gene TRBJ1-5; TRBD1 might be the D (6 bases). Trimming stripped 5 bases from V and 2 bases from J, with 10 bases between. This CDR3 comprises 14 residues. Germline V gene lookup returns CDR1 SGHTA and CDR2 FQGNSA. The CDR3 loop is CASSPAGGNQPQHF. The CDR3, as DNA: TGTGCCAGCAGCCCAGCAGGGGGCAATCAGCCCCAGCATTTT.

This clone was picked up a small number of times. The chain is built from TRBV5-1 and TRBJ1-6; D might be TRBD1 (6 bases). CDR3 length: 16 amino acids. Per the germline V gene, CDR1 is SGHRS and CDR2 is YFSETQ. Trimming cost V 2 bases and J 9 bases, with 18 bases left between them. The CDR3 coding sequence is TGCGCCAGCAGCTTACGGGGGGCCCCGGATGGTTCACCCCTCCACTTT. It codes for CASSLRGAPDGSPLHF.